This T cell receptor beta chain came from a study of molecular identifiers for immune sequencing clone quantification. Bulk libraries came from a prior protocol with listed TCR primers. TCRdb re-called the PCR reads with MiXCR, one entry per CDR3 protein. This sample has approximately 670,000 distinct CDR3 sequences, with 20% found just once. The CDR3 covers 13 residues. Trimming shortened V by 1 base and J by 10 bases, and 13 bases separated the two germline ends. Germline values: CDR1 SEHNR, CDR2 FQNEAQ (reference sequence). Libraries used roughly 18,000 to 1,100,000 sorted naive CD8 T cells and 10%, 30% or 50% RNA input. Turning to this clonotype: This may be a read error, as it is one base from a much larger clone.

The TCR comes from a human donor in good health. Some libraries in this study had Jurkat cell RNA spiked in. Material: naive CD8+ T cells from blood, with Jurkat cell RNA spiked in. Subset denoted: FACS-sorted CD8+CD4-CCR7+CD45RA+ naive T cells. The chain recombines TRBV7-9 with TRBJ1-1; no clear D. The CDR3 sequence: CASSLDPRGGAFF. CDR3 DNA sequence: TGTGCCAGCAGCTTAGACCCGAGAGGTGGAGCTTTCTTT.